This T cell receptor beta chain came from a study of early T cells in non-severe SARS-CoV-2 infection. Study-level information: The input, bulk RNA from unsorted whole blood, was sequenced, and chains were unpaired.

General observations from the study: Sequences matched to VDJdb favored anti-spike CD8 responses, while private and CD4 specificities were missed.

Looked up from germline, CDR1 is SNHLY and CDR2 is FYNNEI. V lost 9 bases, J lost 3 bases, and 16 bases lay in between. There are 14 residues in the CDR3. In its sample, this clonotype was seen a few times. Its cognate antigen is unknown. One entry per CDR3 protein, called by TCRdb with MiXCR from the 5' RACE reads. The table records about 71,000 distinct CDR3 sequences, roughly 13% of them present only once. The chain couples TRBV2 to TRBJ2-3; D is undetermined. The clonotype comes from an adult who was a healthcare worker with PCR-confirmed SARS-CoV-2 infection or an uninfected control (not recorded which). Input material: whole blood. CDR3 residues: CASLLRVETDTQYF. CDR3 coding DNA: TGTGCCAGTCTTCTCCGGGTTGAGACAGATACGCAGTATTTT. Full variable domain (rest looked up from reference TRBV2 and TRBJ2-3): EPEVTQTPSHQVTQMGQEVILRCVPISNHLYFYWYRQILGQKVEFLVSFYNNEISEKSEIFDDQFSVERPDGSNFTLKIRSTKLEDSAMYFCASLLRVETDTQYFGPGTRLTVL.